The present T cell receptor beta chain was sequenced within a study of type 1 regulatory T cells. Whole-study context: T-allo10 is a Tr1-enriched, alloantigen-specific CD4 T cell product made in vitro.

Using its own MiXCR run on the reads, TCRdb lists one record per CDR3 protein. The sample lists about 68,000 distinct CDR3 sequences, around 60% occurring once. Concerning this clonotype itself: What it recognizes is unknown.

T-allo10 cells from the graft donor were described as anergic, host-alloantigen-specific, and alloantigen-specific suppressors. The V and J ends lost 0 bases and 0 bases respectively, with 9 bases between them. CDR1 and CDR2 (germline): DFQATT, SNEGSKA (reference sequence). CDR3 length equals 15 residues. The sequenced sample consisted of cultured T cells, either the whole culture or a sorted T cell fraction (not recorded which). The subset here: Tr1-enriched cell product generated in vitro against host alloantigens. The rearrangement links TRBV20-1 to TRBJ1-5, with TRBD1 as a possible D gene (5 bases). The clonotype was recovered from a human donor in good health. CDR3: CSARDRRGSNQPQHF. In DNA form, the CDR3 reads TGCAGTGCTAGAGATAGGAGGGGTAGCAATCAGCCCCAGCATTTT.